This entry lists 13 T cell receptor beta chains sequenced from one sample in a study of T cells in Graves' hyperthyroidism and ophthalmopathy. Using RNA transcripts as the source, TCR beta CDR3 regions were amplified. First-round RT-PCR targeting the TCR CDR3 was performed with the HTBI primer set. MiXCR, applied by TCRdb to the multiplex PCR reads, yields one record per CDR3 protein. Among some 150,000 distinct CDR3 sequences, around 21% were seen once, and the ten largest hold more than 65%. Sequencing input: blood. The receptors here all came from a woman aged 45-60 years with Graves' hyperthyroidism that later progressed to Graves' ophthalmopathy.

This clonotype was detected many times. The chain combines TRBV5-1 with TRBJ2-3, with D tentatively TRBD1 (5 bases). This CDR3 has 15 amino acids. Germline values: CDR1 SGHRS, CDR2 YFSETQ. V dropped 0 bases and J dropped 1 base, with 9 bases sitting between them. The CDR3 here is CASSLGQGGTDTQYF. For the CDR3, the DNA is TGCGCCAGCAGCTTGGGGCAGGGCGGCACAGATACGCAGTATTTT. Drawing the rest from reference TRBV5-1 and TRBJ2-3, the complete variable domain is KAGVTQTPRYLIKTRGQQVTLSCSPISGHRSVSWYQQTPGQGLQFLFEYFSETQRNKGNFPGRFSGRQFSNSRSEMNVSTLELGDSALYLCASSLGQGGTDTQYFGPGTRLTVL.

This clonotype was observed a handful of times. The J gene is TRBJ2-1, the V gene TRBV7-9; D gene ambiguous. Per germline, CDR1 SEHNR and CDR2 FQNEAQ (reference sequence). This CDR3 comprises 13 residues. Trimming pared 5 bases from V and 2 bases from J, leaving 7 bases between. The CDR3 sequence is CASSPPAYNEQFF. In DNA form, the CDR3 reads TGTGCCAGCAGCCCCCCCGCCTACAATGAGCAGTTCTTC.

Only a few counts were recorded for this clonotype. The genes are TRBV10-3 and TRBJ2-1; 10 positions agree with TRBD2. Germline V gene lookup returns CDR1 ENHRY and CDR2 SYGVKD. V dropped 7 bases and J dropped 7; count of bases not matched to a gene: 7. This CDR3 is 14 amino acids long. The CDR3, as DNA: TGTGCCATCAAGGGGACTAGCGCGACGAATGAGCAGTTCTTC. Its translation: CAIKGTSATNEQFF.

The chain uses TRBV4-1 and TRBJ2-1; TRBD1 aligns across 10 bases. The CDR3 has 18 amino acids. The junction had 6 bases not matched to a gene; V was cut back by 0 bases and J by 1 base. Germline lookup yields CDR1 MGHRA and CDR2 YSYEKL. The CDR3 nucleotides are TGCGCCAGCAGCCAAGAAGGAGCGGGACAGGGGTCCTACAATGAGCAGTTCTTC. This codes for CASSQEGAGQGSYNEQFF.

The chain is built from TRBV28 and TRBJ2-7; the match to TRBD2 covers 12 bases. V shed 5 bases, J shed 0 bases, and the junction held 8 bases outside the gene matches. There are 17 residues in the CDR3. Germline-derived CDR1 and CDR2 are MDHEN and SYDVKM. CDR3 amino acids: CASSTTSGRTYSYEQYF. CDR3 bases: TGTGCCAGCAGTACAACTAGCGGGAGGACGTACTCCTACGAGCAGTACTTC. Variable domain in full (rest from reference TRBV28 and TRBJ2-7): DVKVTQSSRYLVKRTGEKVFLECVQDMDHENMFWYRQDPGLGLRLIYFSYDVKMKEKGDIPEGYSVSREKKERFSLILESASTNQTSMYLCASSTTSGRTYSYEQYFGPGTRLTVT.

In this sample, this clonotype turned up a few times. The rearrangement joins TRBV5-1 to TRBJ2-1; 8 bases fit TRBD2. V trimming: 0 bases; J trimming: 2 bases; junction bases outside the gene matches: 7. The germline gives CDR1 SGHRS, CDR2 YFSETQ. The CDR3 totals 17 residues. DNA of the CDR3: TGCGCCAGCAGCTTGGATCACCGAGCGGGAGCCTACAATGAGCAGTTCTTC. Translated: CASSLDHRAGAYNEQFF.

This clonotype was seen many times. The chain joins TRBV6-1 to TRBJ2-1, with 7 positions matching TRBD2. Germline lookup yields CDR1 MNHNS and CDR2 SASEGT. The CDR3 extends over 15 amino acids. Germline trimming cut 6 bases from V and 5 bases from J; bases unmatched to any gene: 10. This CDR3 reads CASRERERVHNEQFF. The CDR3 DNA reads as TGTGCCAGCAGGGAGCGGGAAAGGGTACACAATGAGCAGTTCTTC.

The chain combines TRBV11-2 with TRBJ1-1; no clear D gene. Trimming shortened V by 5 bases and J by 1 base, and 14 bases separated the two germline ends. CDR3 size: 15 residues. Germline-derived CDR1 and CDR2 are SGHAT and FQNNGV. The CDR3, as DNA: TGTGCCAGCAGCCAAGCGTCTAGAGCGAACACTGAAGCTTTCTTT. Protein product: CASSQASRANTEAFF.

The chain combines TRBV28 with TRBJ2-5, with 11 bases aligning to TRBD1. The CDR3 runs 15 residues. V shed 5 bases, J shed 4 bases, and the junction held 6 bases outside the gene matches. Germline-derived CDR1 and CDR2 are MDHEN and SYDVKM. Here the CDR3 reads CASSPSGTGGETQYF. The CDR3 coding sequence is TGTGCCAGCAGTCCCTCCGGGACAGGGGGAGAGACCCAGTACTTC. Together with reference TRBV28 and TRBJ2-5, the CDR3 gives the full variable domain: DVKVTQSSRYLVKRTGEKVFLECVQDMDHENMFWYRQDPGLGLRLIYFSYDVKMKEKGDIPEGYSVSREKKERFSLILESASTNQTSMYLCASSPSGTGGETQYFGPGTRLLVL.

The chain couples TRBV5-6 to TRBJ2-1; 8 bases match TRBD2. V lost 0 bases to trimming and J lost 3 bases; unmatched junction nucleotides: 2. The CDR3 length is 15 residues. CDR1 and CDR2 (germline): SGHDT, YYEEEE. As DNA, the CDR3 is TGTGCCAGCAGCTTGGTGCTAGCGGGCTACAATGAGCAGTTCTTC. It is translated as CASSLVLAGYNEQFF.

The chain carries TRBV3-1 and TRBJ2-2; 9 positions match TRBD2. The CDR3 is made up of 15 amino acids. Losses at the gene ends were 6 bases for V and 1 base for J; bases not matched to a gene: 3. In germline, CDR1 is LGHDT, CDR2 YNNKEL (reference sequence). The CDR3 bases are TGTGCCAGCAGACTAGCGGGTGAGAACACCGGGGAGCTGTTTTTT. Translated, it gives CASRLAGENTGELFF.

This clonotype occurred many times. CDR3 sequence (DNA): TGTGCCAGCAGCTTAGTTCCCTCCTACGAGCAGTACTTC. This encodes CASSLVPSYEQYF. The chain joins TRBV11-2 to TRBJ2-7; D not resolved. Per germline, CDR1 SGHAT and CDR2 FQNNGV. The CDR3 spans 13 residues. The germline V and J ends were trimmed by 1 base and 0 bases, with 4 bases remaining between them.

V and J are TRBV30 and TRBJ2-7; 10 bases line up with TRBD1. The CDR3 is 13 residues long. Germline CDR1 reads GTSNPN; CDR2 reads SVGIG (reference sequence). The trim removed 7 bases at V and 6 bases at J, leaving 9 bases unmatched. The CDR3 is CASSGTGVGEQYF. The CDR3 DNA reads as TGTGCCTCGTCCGGGACAGGGGTTGGCGAGCAGTACTTC.